This TCR beta chain was observed in a study of T cell responses to AZD1222 COVID-19 vaccine. Study-wide context: Pooling was applied to second doses at about 4 or about 12 weeks. Whole-study results and caveats: Spike-specific TCRs gained breadth and depth after people received two AZD1222 doses. White British people made up most donors, females outnumbered males, and clonal diversity was possibly underestimated.

Profiling relied on immunoSEQ multiplex PCR, and the TCRdb table lists in-frame clones only, not all of them. Of 150,000 to 200,000 clones in the sample, under 95% were seen once. Details on this clone: Its specificity is not known.

This clonotype was obtained from an adult in good health. This sample comprised peripheral blood, obtained on day 0 of AZD1222 vaccination.

The CDR3 DNA follows: TGCGCCAGCAGCCGGACTCCCTATTCGGGCGGTAATGAAAAACTGTTTTTT. Encoded protein: CASSRTPYSGGNEKLFF. J is TRBJ1-4 and V is TRBV4-1; D is uncertain. CDR3 length: 17 amino acids. V lost 4 bases, J lost 4 bases, and 19 bases lay in between. Germline V gene sequence: CDR1 MGHRA, CDR2 YSYEKL.